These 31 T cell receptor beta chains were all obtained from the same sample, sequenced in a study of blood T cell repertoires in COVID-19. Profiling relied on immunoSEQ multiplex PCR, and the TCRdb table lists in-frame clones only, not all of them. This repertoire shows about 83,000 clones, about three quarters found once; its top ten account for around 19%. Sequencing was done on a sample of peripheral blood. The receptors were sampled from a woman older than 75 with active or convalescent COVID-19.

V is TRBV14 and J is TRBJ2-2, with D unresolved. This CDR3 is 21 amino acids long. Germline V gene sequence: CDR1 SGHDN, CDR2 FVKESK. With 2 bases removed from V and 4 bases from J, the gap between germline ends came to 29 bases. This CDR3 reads CASSQSLQWAGTTPRTGELFF. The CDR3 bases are TGTGCCAGCAGCCAATCCCTTCAGTGGGCAGGAACAACCCCACGCACCGGGGAGCTGTTTTTT. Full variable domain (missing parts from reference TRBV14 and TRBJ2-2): EAGVTQFPSHSVIEKGQTVTLRCDPISGHDNLYWYRRVMGKEIKFLLHFVKESKQDESGMPNNRFLAERTGGTYSTLKVQPAELEDSGVYFCASSQSLQWAGTTPRTGELFFGEGSRLTVL.

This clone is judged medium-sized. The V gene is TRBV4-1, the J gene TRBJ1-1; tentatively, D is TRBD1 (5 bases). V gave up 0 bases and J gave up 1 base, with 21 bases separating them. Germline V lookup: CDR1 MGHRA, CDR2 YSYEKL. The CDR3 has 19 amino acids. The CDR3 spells CASSQDPGREASANTEAFF. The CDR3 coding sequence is TGCGCCAGCAGCCAAGACCCGGGACGGGAAGCTAGCGCGAACACTGAAGCTTTCTTT.

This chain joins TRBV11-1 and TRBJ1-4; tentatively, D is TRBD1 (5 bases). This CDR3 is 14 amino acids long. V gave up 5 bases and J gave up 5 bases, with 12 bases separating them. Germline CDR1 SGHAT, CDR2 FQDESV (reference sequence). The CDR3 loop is CASSRDSTNEKLFF. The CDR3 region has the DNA TGTGCCAGCAGCCGGGACTCCACCAATGAAAAACTGTTTTTT. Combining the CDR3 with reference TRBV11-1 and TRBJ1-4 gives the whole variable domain EAEVAQSPRYKITEKSQAVAFWCDPISGHATLYWYRQILGQGPELLVQFQDESVVDDSQLPKDRFSAERLKGVDSTLKIQPAELGDSAMYLCASSRDSTNEKLFFGSGTQLSVL.

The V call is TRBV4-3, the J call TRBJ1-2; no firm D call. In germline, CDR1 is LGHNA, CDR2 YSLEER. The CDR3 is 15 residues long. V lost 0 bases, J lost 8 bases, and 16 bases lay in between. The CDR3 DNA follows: TGCGCCAGCAGCCAAGATCATCCCCCAAGGAGGGGCTACACCTTC. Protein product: CASSQDHPPRRGYTF.

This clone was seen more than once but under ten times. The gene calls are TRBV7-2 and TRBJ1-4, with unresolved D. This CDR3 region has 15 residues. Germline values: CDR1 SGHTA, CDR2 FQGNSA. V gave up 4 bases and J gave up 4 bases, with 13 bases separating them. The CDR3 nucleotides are TGTGCCAGCAGCTCCCCCACTGGTGGTAATGAAAAACTGTTTTTT. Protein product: CASSSPTGGNEKLFF. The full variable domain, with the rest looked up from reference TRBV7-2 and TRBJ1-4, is GAGVSQSPSNKVTEKGKDVELRCDPISGHTALYWYRQSLGQGLEFLIYFQGNSAPDKSGLPSDRFSAERTGGSVSTLTIQRTQQEDSAVYLCASSSPTGGNEKLFFGSGTQLSVL.

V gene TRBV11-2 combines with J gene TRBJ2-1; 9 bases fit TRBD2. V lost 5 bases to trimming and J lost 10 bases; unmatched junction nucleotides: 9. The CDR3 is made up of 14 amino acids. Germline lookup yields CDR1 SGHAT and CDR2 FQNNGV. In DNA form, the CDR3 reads TGTGCCAGCAGCCCAGAACTAGCGGGCAAAGAGCAGTTCTTC. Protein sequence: CASSPELAGKEQFF.

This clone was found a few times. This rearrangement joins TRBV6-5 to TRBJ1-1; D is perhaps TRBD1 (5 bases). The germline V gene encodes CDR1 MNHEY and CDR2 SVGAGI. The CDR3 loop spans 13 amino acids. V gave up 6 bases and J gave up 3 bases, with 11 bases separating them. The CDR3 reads CASSRGEDTEAFF. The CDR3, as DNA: TGTGCCAGCAGCCGGGGGGAGGACACTGAAGCTTTCTTT.

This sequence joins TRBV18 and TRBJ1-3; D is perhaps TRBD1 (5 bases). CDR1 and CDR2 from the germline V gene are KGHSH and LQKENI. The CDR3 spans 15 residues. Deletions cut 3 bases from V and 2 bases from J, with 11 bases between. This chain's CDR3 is CASSPSGVTGNTIYF. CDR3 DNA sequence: TGTGCCAGCTCACCCTCGGGGGTCACTGGAAACACCATATATTTT.

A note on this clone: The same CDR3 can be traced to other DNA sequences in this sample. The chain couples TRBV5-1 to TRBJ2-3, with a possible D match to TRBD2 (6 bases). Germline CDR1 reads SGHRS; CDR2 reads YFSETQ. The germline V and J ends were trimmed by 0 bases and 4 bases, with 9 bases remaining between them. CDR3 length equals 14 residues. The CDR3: CASSLDGGADTQYF. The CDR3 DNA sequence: TGCGCCAGCAGCTTGGACGGCGGGGCAGATACGCAGTATTTT.

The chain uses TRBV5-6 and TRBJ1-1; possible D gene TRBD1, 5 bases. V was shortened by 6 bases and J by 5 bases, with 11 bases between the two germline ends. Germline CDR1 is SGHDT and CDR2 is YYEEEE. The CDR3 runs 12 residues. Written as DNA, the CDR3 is TGTGCCAGCACCCGAAGGGGTACTGAAGCTTTCTTT. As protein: CASTRRGTEAFF.

The CDR3 bases are TGTGCCAGTACCTTCCAGGGAGGATTCAGCACAGATACGCAGTATTTT. The encoded protein is CASTFQGGFSTDTQYF. The rearrangement uses TRBV19 and TRBJ2-3; TRBD2 might be the D (6 bases). CDR1 LNHDA and CDR2 SQIVND come from the germline V gene (reference sequence). The CDR3 sequence is 16 residues long. The V and J ends lost 7 bases and 0 bases respectively, with 17 bases between them.

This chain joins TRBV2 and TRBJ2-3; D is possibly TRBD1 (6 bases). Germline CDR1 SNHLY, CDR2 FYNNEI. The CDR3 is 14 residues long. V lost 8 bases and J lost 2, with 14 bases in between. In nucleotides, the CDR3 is TGTGCCAGCGCGACAGGAACCCTCACAGATACGCAGTATTTT. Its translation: CASATGTLTDTQYF.

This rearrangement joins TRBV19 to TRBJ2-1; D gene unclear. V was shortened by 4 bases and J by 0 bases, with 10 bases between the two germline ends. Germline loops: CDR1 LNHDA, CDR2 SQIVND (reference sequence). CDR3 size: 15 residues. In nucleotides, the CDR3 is TGTGCCAGTAGTAACGCGGATAGCTCCTACAATGAGCAGTTCTTC. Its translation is CASSNADSSYNEQFF.

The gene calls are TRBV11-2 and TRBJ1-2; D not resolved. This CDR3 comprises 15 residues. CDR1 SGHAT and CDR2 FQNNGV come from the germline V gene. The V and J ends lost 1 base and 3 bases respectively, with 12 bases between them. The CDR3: CASSLGVARDYGYTF. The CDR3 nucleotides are TGTGCCAGCAGCTTAGGGGTCGCCCGGGACTATGGCTACACCTTC.

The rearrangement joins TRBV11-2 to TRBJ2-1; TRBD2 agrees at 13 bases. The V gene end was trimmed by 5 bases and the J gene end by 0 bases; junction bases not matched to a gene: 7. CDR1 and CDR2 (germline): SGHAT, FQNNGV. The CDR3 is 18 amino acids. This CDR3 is CASSPGTSGVISYNEQFF. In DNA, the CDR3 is TGTGCCAGCAGCCCTGGGACTAGCGGGGTAATCTCCTACAATGAGCAGTTCTTC. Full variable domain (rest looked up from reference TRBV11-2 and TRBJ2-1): EAGVAQSPRYKIIEKRQSVAFWCNPISGHATLYWYQQILGQGPKLLIQFQNNGVVDDSQLPKDRFSAERLKGVDSTLKIQPAKLEDSAVYLCASSPGTSGVISYNEQFFGPGTRLTVL.

CDR3 nucleotides: TGCGCCAGCAGGACTCAGGGGCCAGGGTACGAGCAGTACTTC. Translated, it gives CASRTQGPGYEQYF. The chain joins TRBV5-1 to TRBJ2-7, with D possibly TRBD1 on 6 matching bases. Germline CDR1 SGHRS, CDR2 YFSETQ. This CDR3 has 14 amino acids. The germline V and J ends were trimmed by 5 bases and 4 bases, with 16 bases remaining between them.

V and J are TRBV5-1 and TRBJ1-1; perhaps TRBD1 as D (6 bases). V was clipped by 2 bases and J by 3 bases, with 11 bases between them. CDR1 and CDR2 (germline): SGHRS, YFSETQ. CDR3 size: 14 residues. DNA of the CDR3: TGCGCCAGCAGCTTACAGGGCTGGGACACTGAAGCTTTCTTT. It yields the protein CASSLQGWDTEAFF.

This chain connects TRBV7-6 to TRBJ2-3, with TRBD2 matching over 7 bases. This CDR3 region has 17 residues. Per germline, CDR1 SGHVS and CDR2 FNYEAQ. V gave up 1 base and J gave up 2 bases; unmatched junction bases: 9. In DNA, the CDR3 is TGTGCCAGCAGCTTAGGAGCGGGGCTAGGCCCCACAGATACGCAGTATTTT. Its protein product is CASSLGAGLGPTDTQYF. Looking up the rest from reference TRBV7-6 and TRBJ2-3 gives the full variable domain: GAGVSQSPRYKVTKRGQDVALRCDPISGHVSLYWYRQALGQGPEFLTYFNYEAQQDKSGLPNDRFSAERPEGSISTLTIQRTEQRDSAMYRCASSLGAGLGPTDTQYFGPGTRLTVL.

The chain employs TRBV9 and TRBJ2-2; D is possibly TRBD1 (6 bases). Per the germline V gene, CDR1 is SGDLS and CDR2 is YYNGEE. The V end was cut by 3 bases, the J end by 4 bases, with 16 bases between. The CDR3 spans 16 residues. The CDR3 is CASSAAGQLFTGELFF. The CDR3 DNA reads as TGTGCCAGCAGCGCCGCCGGACAGTTATTCACCGGGGAGCTGTTTTTT. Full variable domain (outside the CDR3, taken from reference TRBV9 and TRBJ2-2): DSGVTQTPKHLITATGQRVTLRCSPRSGDLSVYWYQQSLDQGLQFLIQYYNGEERAKGNILERFSAQQFPDLHSELNLSSLELGDSALYFCASSAAGQLFTGELFFGEGSRLTVL.

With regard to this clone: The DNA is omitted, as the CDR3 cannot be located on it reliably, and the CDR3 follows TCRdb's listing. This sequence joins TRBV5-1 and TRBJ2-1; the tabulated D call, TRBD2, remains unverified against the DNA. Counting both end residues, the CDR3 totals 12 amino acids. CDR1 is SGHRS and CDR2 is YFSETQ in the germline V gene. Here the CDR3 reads CASRVGGGNYFF.

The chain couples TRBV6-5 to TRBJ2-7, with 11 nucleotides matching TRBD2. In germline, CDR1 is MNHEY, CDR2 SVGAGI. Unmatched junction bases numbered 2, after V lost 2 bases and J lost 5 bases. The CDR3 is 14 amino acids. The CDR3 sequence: CASSYLAGGNEQYF. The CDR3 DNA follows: TGTGCCAGCAGTTACCTAGCGGGGGGCAACGAGCAGTACTTC.

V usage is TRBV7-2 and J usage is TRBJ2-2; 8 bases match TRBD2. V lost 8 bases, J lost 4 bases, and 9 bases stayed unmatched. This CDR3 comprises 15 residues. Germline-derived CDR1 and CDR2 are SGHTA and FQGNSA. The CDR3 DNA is TGTGCCAGCCCACCGGGACTAGGACGCACCGGGGAGCTGTTTTTT. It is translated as CASPPGLGRTGELFF.

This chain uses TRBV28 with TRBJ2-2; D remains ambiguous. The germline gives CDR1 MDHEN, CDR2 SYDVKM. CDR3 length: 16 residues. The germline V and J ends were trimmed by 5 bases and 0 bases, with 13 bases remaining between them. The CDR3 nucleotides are TGTGCCAGCAGTCTCCTAGGCAGCGCGAACACCGGGGAGCTGTTTTTT. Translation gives CASSLLGSANTGELFF.

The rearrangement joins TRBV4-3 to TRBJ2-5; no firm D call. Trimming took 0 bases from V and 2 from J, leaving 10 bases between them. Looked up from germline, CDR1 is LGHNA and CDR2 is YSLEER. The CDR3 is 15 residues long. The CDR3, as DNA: TGCGCCAGCAGCCAAGAAAGGAGTTTGCAAGAGACCCAGTACTTC. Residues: CASSQERSLQETQYF.

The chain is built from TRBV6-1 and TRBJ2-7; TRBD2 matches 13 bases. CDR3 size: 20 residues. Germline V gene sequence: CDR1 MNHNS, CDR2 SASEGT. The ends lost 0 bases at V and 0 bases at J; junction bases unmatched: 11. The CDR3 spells CASSEALEGLAGFSSYEQYF. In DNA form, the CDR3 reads TGTGCCAGCAGTGAAGCGCTCGAGGGACTAGCGGGGTTTAGCTCCTACGAGCAGTACTTC.

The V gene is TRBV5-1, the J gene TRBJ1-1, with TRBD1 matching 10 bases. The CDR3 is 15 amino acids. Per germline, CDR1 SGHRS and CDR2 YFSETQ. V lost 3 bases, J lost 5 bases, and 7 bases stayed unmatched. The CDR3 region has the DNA TGCGCCAGCAGCTACATACCGGGACAGGGGACTGAAGCTTTCTTT. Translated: CASSYIPGQGTEAFF.

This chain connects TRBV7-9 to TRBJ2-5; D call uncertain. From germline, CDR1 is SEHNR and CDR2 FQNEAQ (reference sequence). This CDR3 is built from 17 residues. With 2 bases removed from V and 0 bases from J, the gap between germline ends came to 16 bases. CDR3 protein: CASSLYPAWRNQETQYF. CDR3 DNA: TGTGCCAGCAGCTTATACCCTGCGTGGCGGAACCAAGAGACCCAGTACTTC.

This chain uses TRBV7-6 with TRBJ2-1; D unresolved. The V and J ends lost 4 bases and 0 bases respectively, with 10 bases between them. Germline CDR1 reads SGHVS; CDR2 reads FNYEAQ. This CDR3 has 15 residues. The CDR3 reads CASSSPYSSYNEQFF. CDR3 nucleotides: TGTGCCAGCAGCTCACCTTACTCCTCCTACAATGAGCAGTTCTTC. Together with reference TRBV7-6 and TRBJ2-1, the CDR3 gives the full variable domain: GAGVSQSPRYKVTKRGQDVALRCDPISGHVSLYWYRQALGQGPEFLTYFNYEAQQDKSGLPNDRFSAERPEGSISTLTIQRTEQRDSAMYRCASSSPYSSYNEQFFGPGTRLTVL.

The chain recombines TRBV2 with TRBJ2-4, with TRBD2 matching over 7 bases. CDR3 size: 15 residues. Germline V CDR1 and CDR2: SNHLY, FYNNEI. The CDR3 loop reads CAGSEPSGVKNIQYF. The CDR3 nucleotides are TGTGCTGGCTCTGAACCAAGCGGGGTAAAAAACATTCAGTACTTC. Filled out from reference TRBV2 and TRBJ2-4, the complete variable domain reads EPEVTQTPSHQVTQMGQEVILRCVPISNHLYFYWYRQILGQKVEFLVSFYNNEISEKSEIFDDQFSVERPDGSNFTLKIRSTKLEDSAMYFCAGSEPSGVKNIQYFGAGTRLSVL.

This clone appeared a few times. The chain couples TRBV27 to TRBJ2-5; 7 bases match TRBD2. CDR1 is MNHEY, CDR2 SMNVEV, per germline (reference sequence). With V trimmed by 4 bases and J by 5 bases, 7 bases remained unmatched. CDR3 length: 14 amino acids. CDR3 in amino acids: CASSSGAGVETQYF. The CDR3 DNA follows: TGTGCCAGCAGTTCCGGCGCGGGGGTGGAGACCCAGTACTTC.

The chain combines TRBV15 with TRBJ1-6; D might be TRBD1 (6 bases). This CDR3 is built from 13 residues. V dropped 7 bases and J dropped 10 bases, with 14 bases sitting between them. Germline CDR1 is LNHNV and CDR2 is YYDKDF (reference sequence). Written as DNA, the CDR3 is TGTGCCACCACAGGGGTTATCGGCTCACCCCTCCACTTT. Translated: CATTGVIGSPLHF.